A single sample gave rise to the 4 T cell receptor beta chains below, sequenced in a study of blood T cell repertoires in COVID-19. The assay was immunoSEQ multiplex PCR, and TCRdb's table has in-frame clones only and misses some. In the table there are approximately 20,000 clones, 85% of which are singletons. The specimen was peripheral blood. These receptors all come from an elderly man with acute or convalescent COVID-19.

The rearrangement links TRBV5-1 to TRBJ2-2; the match to TRBD1 covers 10 bases. The CDR3 sequence is 15 residues long. The V and J ends lost 4 bases and 5 bases, in that order; junction bases with no gene match: 5. The germline V gene encodes CDR1 SGHRS and CDR2 YFSETQ. The CDR3 spells CASSRDRGGTGELFF. The CDR3 DNA reads as TGCGCCAGCAGCCGGGACAGGGGAGGGACCGGGGAGCTGTTTTTT.

The J gene is TRBJ2-3, the V gene TRBV5-1, with D maybe TRBD2 (5 bases). This CDR3 comprises 15 residues. V was clipped by 0 bases and J by 6 bases, with 14 bases between them. Looked up from germline, CDR1 is SGHRS and CDR2 is YFSETQ. CDR3 DNA sequence: TGCGCCAGCAGCTTGGGGGCTAGCCCCCCTGATACGCAGTATTTT. It encodes CASSLGASPPDTQYF.

The chain couples TRBV30 to TRBJ1-6, with 8 bases that match TRBD1. Germline CDR1 GTSNPN, CDR2 SVGIG (reference sequence). This CDR3 spans 15 amino acids. The ends lost 4 bases at V and 7 bases at J; junction bases unmatched: 9. CDR3 in amino acids: CAWTRTGSRNSPLHF. The CDR3 DNA sequence: TGTGCCTGGACCCGGACAGGGTCGAGGAATTCACCCCTCCACTTT.

The V and J genes are TRBV29-1 and TRBJ2-7; 8 nucleotides line up with TRBD2. Germline lookup yields CDR1 SQVTM and CDR2 ANQGSEA. J gave up 4 bases and V 0 bases, and 8 bases lay outside the gene matches. This CDR3 comprises 15 residues. As DNA, the CDR3 is TGCAGCGTTGAAGATCGGGGCGGGGGGCGGTACGAGCAGTACTTC. Protein: CSVEDRGGGRYEQYF.